These T cell receptor beta chains were read from a single sample in a study of blood T cells in healthy people across ages. A single record per CDR3 protein comes from TCRdb applying MiXCR to the 5' RACE reads. The table includes about a million distinct CDR3 sequences, 51% detected once. The sample was blood. These receptors all come from a woman aged 55-69 years in good health. Each CDR3 is given with its conserved first and last residue. Fields, in order: CDR3 protein, V gene, J gene, D gene. The D gene is left open where the match is weak.

CASSPLSGGTARDEQFF	TRBV25-1	TRBJ2-1	TRBD2
CASSPGQGIVSMDEQYF	TRBV7-8	TRBJ2-7	TRBD1
CSAGRTLDEQYF	TRBV29-1	TRBJ2-7	TRBD2
CASSPGLFSGANVLTF	TRBV5-6	TRBJ2-6	.
CARGSLTYEQYF	TRBV2	TRBJ2-7	.
CASGWGLAVKETQYF	TRBV27	TRBJ2-5	.
CASSTGANGYTF	TRBV27	TRBJ1-2	.
CASSKRETQYF	TRBV28	TRBJ2-5	.
CASSHKGYRSSGANVLTF	TRBV3-1	TRBJ2-6	.
CASSSGLSNQPQHF	TRBV5-1	TRBJ1-5	.
CASSEENPGANVLTF	TRBV2	TRBJ2-6	.
CASSDDPGVSPLHF	TRBV12-3/TRBV12-4	TRBJ1-6	.
CASSQGAGPLYEQYF	TRBV4-1	TRBJ2-7	.
CASRAGQGANQPQHF	TRBV2	TRBJ1-5	TRBD1
CASSHPGLAGAGAVTQYF	TRBV4-1	TRBJ2-5	TRBD2
CASSATLAGAQYF	TRBV7-3	TRBJ2-5	TRBD2
CSATVRWDEQYF	TRBV20-1	TRBJ2-7	.
CASSKRMRGKEKLFF	TRBV28	TRBJ1-4	.
CASAPGRMRRETQYF	TRBV7-2	TRBJ2-5	.
CASSKAARSPYEQYF	TRBV7-2	TRBJ2-7	.
CASSPGTSEPDTQYF	TRBV18	TRBJ2-3	TRBD2
CASSLPGAGETQYF	TRBV12-3/TRBV12-4	TRBJ2-5	.
CASNPALADTQYF	TRBV6-2/TRBV6-3	TRBJ2-3	.
CASIPVTPSYNEQFF	TRBV7-2	TRBJ2-1	.
CASTSRTGGGETQYF	TRBV7-8	TRBJ2-5	TRBD1
CSARPGQRDGYTF	TRBV20-1	TRBJ1-2	TRBD1
CASSQQEYRETQYF	TRBV3-1	TRBJ2-5	.
CAIMGLLTDNEQFF	TRBV10-3	TRBJ2-1	.
CASSTNSSEQYF	TRBV7-2	TRBJ2-7	.
CSALVPGSIQYF	TRBV20-1	TRBJ2-4	.
CASSLGAVQHIQYF	TRBV12-3/TRBV12-4	TRBJ2-4	.
CASSQEGGPRGTYEQYF	TRBV3-1	TRBJ2-7	.
CVSSQETSWGSTEAFF	TRBV4-1	TRBJ1-1	.